This section outlines one T cell receptor (beta chain) sequence together with its context. Per the study methods: From reference gene primer amplification, estimates of nucleated cell counts were derived. Clones were sequenced by immunoSEQ multiplex PCR, and TCRdb holds only the in-frame ones, with some missing. The DNA gave D and trimming, while V, J and clone size come from that table. This sample has 23,000 or so clones; 94% occur once, and the top ten carry under 4.5%. The source of the sample is a study of blood T cell repertoires in COVID-19. Study-wide background: Sites in the United States, Italy and Spain provided acute and convalescent COVID-19 samples. The analysed material was cDNA or gDNA that came from T cells, B-cell-depleted T cells, or PBMCs.

The receptor comes from a woman in her fifties or sixties with active COVID-19. The source material was peripheral blood.

The CDR3 reads CASRSRFGLAGESTDTQYF. CDR3 nucleotide sequence: TGTGCCAGCAGATCGAGATTTGGACTAGCGGGGGAAAGCACAGATACGCAGTATTTT. The chain couples TRBV28 to TRBJ2-3, with 13 bases that match TRBD2. The V segment lost 6 bases and the J segment 0 bases; nucleotides outside the gene matches: 12. Germline CDR1 MDHEN, CDR2 SYDVKM. There are 19 residues in the CDR3. The entire variable domain, with the rest obtained from reference TRBV28 and TRBJ2-3, is as follows: DVKVTQSSRYLVKRTGEKVFLECVQDMDHENMFWYRQDPGLGLRLIYFSYDVKMKEKGDIPEGYSVSREKKERFSLILESASTNQTSMYLCASRSRFGLAGESTDTQYFGPGTRLTVL.